The present TCR beta chain was sequenced within a study of control samples from healthy donors and cancer patients. Turning to this clone: One end of the junction fails to match germline, which may point to a read error.

Only in-frame clones appear in the TCRdb table, and some are missing; sequencing was by immunoSEQ multiplex PCR. Of under 200,000 clones in the sample, 93% were seen once. Germline-derived CDR1 and CDR2 are SGHRS and YFSETQ. The CDR3 length is 14 residues. The source of this sequence is a woman in her sixties in good health. The chain is built from TRBV5-1 and TRBJ1-2; D gene unclear. The sequenced sample was blood. In DNA form, the CDR3 reads TGCGCCAGCAGATTGGAGTTGGGGTCGTGGGGCTACACCTTC. Translating it yields CASRLELGSWGYTF.